This T cell receptor beta chain was identified in a study of blood T cell repertoires in COVID-19. Study-wide context: Samples taken during acute and convalescent COVID-19 were collected in the United States, Italy and Spain. Sources were T cells, B-cell-depleted T cells, or PBMCs; the material itself was cDNA or gDNA.

Germline values: CDR1 SEHNR, CDR2 FQNEAQ (reference sequence). With 6 bases removed from V and 3 bases from J, the gap between germline ends came to 20 bases. There are 17 residues in the CDR3. Authors' data handling: Nucleated cell counts were estimated from reference gene primer amplification. TCRdb keeps only in-frame clones here, not all; method: immunoSEQ multiplex PCR. That table furnishes V, J and clone size, whereas the DNA furnished D and trimming. The repertoire consists of about 280,000 clones, with 85% occurring once and the leading ten covering roughly 2.5%. Participants were aged about 18 to 100 years from approximately 23 US areas.

The V call is TRBV7-9, the J call TRBJ2-2; the D gene is possibly TRBD2 (6 bases). This sequence was found in a woman in her 50s who had recovered from COVID-19. The specimen was PBMCs or T cells enriched from blood (not recorded which). The CDR3 spells CASSFPSGRGDTGELFF. The CDR3 region has the DNA TGTGCCAGCAGTTTTCCCTCTGGACGCGGGGACACCGGGGAGCTGTTTTTT. The whole variable domain, filled in from reference TRBV7-9 and TRBJ2-2, reads DTGVSQNPRHKITKRGQNVTFRCDPISEHNRLYWYRQTLGQGPEFLTYFQNEAQLEKSRLLSDRFSAERPKGSFSTLEIQRTEQGDSAMYLCASSFPSGRGDTGELFFGEGSRLTVL.